This section outlines one T cell receptor (beta chain) sequence together with its context. The antigen is undetermined. This sample stems from a study of Ad26.COV2.S vaccination and SARS-CoV-2 variants. Overall study context: The Ad26.COV2.S arm of the COV1001 trial was where the donor was placed. Administration of Ad26.COV2.S was intramuscular, either once or twice 56 days apart. General observations from the study: Vaccine recipients posted higher spike-specific TCR breadth than their placebo counterparts.

Germline lookup yields CDR1 MNHEY and CDR2 SVGAGI. CDR3 length: 15 amino acids. Between the trimmed V and J ends, which lost 2 bases and 3 bases, there was a span of 11 bases. Measured with immunoSEQ multiplex PCR; TCRdb has only the in-frame clones, and not every one. The repertoire has about 680,000 clones, more than 80% of them found once; the top ten carry about 1.5%. Treatment indicated: 15 to 20 received Ad26.COV2.S at low or high dose, single or two shots; about 5 received placebo; per-sample allocation not given. Sample collection was performed on day 63 after the first vaccine or placebo injection.

The sequencing used peripheral blood, collected in a trial of Ad26.COV2.S vaccine versus placebo. This sequence was found in a person aged 18-60 years who received the Ad26.COV2.S COVID-19 vaccine or a placebo. The chain has TRBV6-5 and TRBJ2-1; D may be TRBD2 (6 bases). The CDR3 here is CASSYGRLDYNEQFF. The CDR3 DNA sequence: TGTGCCAGCAGTTACGGGAGACTAGACTACAATGAGCAGTTCTTC.